This T cell receptor (beta chain) was captured in a study of OX40 agonist ivuxolimab in advanced cancers. Looking at the study overall: Ivuxolimab was a fully human IgG2 agonistic monoclonal antibody targeting the costimulatory receptor OX40 (CD134). In the dose-escalation cohort, 82.7% of patients were male, and the mean age was roughly 60 years, with a range of about 23 to 90. Of the 52 patients in dose escalation, about 20 had hepatocellular carcinoma, about 15 had melanoma, 9 had renal cell carcinoma and 9 had head and neck cancer. Peripheral TCRbeta sequencing aimed to test whether ivuxolimab altered TCR sequence diversity and caused clonal T-cell expansion. The paper covers the monotherapy dose-escalation part of the phase I ivuxolimab trial, which included N of about 56 patients. Three dose-escalation patients achieved partial responses, one with hepatocellular carcinoma and two with cutaneous melanoma. Prior anti-PD-1, anti-PD-L1 or anti-CTLA-4 therapy was permitted, and checkpoint inhibitors had been received by less than 45% of dose-escalation patients. Intravenous ivuxolimab was administered to patients every 2 weeks at six dose levels: 0.01, 0.1, 0.3, 1.5, 3 and 10 mg/kg. What the authors observed across the whole study: After ivuxolimab, more expanded clones were found on average in CD8+ T cells than in CD4+ T cells. The antigen specificity of the clonally expanded peripheral T cells was not determined. Partial responders in the 0.1-3.0 mg/kg groups had among the lowest normalized peripheral clonal expansion, especially among CD8+ T cells. Low levels of normalized T-cell clonal expansion were also seen in some patients who did not respond. At doses from 0.1 to 3.0 mg/kg, clonal expansion was seen in both CD4+ and CD8+ blood T cells between baseline and week 6.

Concerning this clone: There is no known antigen for this receptor. Base qualities are missing; no much larger clone stands one base away.

The trial excluded patients who had a history of autoimmune disease or were on systemic immunosuppression. In every dose cohort, peripheral blood was drawn for TCR sequencing at baseline, cycle 4 day 1, and cycle 7 day 1. Samples were obtained from an open-label, multicenter, first-in-human phase I dose-escalation trial of ivuxolimab. Adults with locally advanced or metastatic head and neck squamous cell, hepatocellular, melanoma or renal cell carcinoma were enrolled in the trial. Before TCR sequencing, CD4+ T cells and CD8+ T cells were sorted from peripheral blood as separate populations. The CDR3 covers 12 residues, taking in both the cysteine and the phenylalanine. This entry keeps only the CDR3 DNA: 36 bases, framed from base 1. Per the germline V gene, ENHRY is the CDR1 and SYGVKD is the CDR2. V drops 3 bases and J drops 1 base, leaving 3 bases in between. To sequence the TCRbeta CDR3 region, genomic DNA was isolated from the sorted cells. TCRbeta CDR3 regions were sequenced using the immunoSEQ Assay. Not all clones reach the TCRdb copy of this immuneACCESS table, which keeps in-frame sequences only. Checked studies attribute under half of the gap to unresolved V genes and leave the rest unexplained. The sample table shows tens of thousands of clones, and around nine tenths are seen once. The ten largest clonotypes hold around 25% of the sample.

This sample comprised CD4+ or CD8+ T cells sorted from blood, obtained in a trial of the OX40 agonist ivuxolimab. The receptor chain draws on TRBV10-3 and TRBJ1-2, with an unclear D gene assignment. The sequence came from an adult with an advanced solid tumor such as melanoma, head and neck, liver or kidney cancer. CDR3 protein: CAISEGNYGYTF. In nucleotide form, the sequence is TGTGCCATCAGTGAAGGTAACTATGGCTACACCTTC.